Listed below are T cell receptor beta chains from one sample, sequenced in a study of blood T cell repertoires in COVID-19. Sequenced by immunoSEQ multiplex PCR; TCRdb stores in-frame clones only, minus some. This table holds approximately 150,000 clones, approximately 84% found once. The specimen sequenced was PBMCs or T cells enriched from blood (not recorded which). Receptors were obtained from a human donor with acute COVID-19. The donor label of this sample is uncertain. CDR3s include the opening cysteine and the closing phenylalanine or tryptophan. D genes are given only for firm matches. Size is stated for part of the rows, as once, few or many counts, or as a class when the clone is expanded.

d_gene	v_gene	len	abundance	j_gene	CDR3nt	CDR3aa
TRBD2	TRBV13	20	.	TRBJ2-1	TGTGCCAGCAGCCAAATATCCCCCTCTCCTCCCAGCGGGAGTCTCTATGAGCAGTTCTTC	CASSQISPSPPSGSLYEQFF
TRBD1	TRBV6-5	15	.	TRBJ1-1	TGTGCCAGCAGTTCTCGGACAGGGGAGAGAACTGAAGCTTTCTTT	CASSSRTGERTEAFF
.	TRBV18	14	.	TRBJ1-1	TGTGCCAGCTCATTACAGGGACTGAACACTGAAGCTTTCTTT	CASSLQGLNTEAFF
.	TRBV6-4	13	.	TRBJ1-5	TGTGCCAGCCCGGGTCTTAGCAATCAGCCCCAGCATTTT	CASPGLSNQPQHF
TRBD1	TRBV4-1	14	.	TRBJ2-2	TGCGCCAGCAGCCGTTACAGGGGAGCCGGGGAGCTGTTTTTT	CASSRYRGAGELFF
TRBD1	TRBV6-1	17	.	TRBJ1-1	TGTGCCAGCAGTGAAGCGCAGGGACAGGGCAAGAACACTGAAGCTTTCTTT	CASSEAQGQGKNTEAFF
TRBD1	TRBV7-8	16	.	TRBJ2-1	TGTGCCAGCAGCTTTTGGGGACAGGGGAGTGAGGATGAGCAGTTCTTC	CASSFWGQGSEDEQFF
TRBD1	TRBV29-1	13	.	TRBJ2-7	TGCAGCGACCTACCTTTACAGGGGTACGAGCAGTACTTC	CSDLPLQGYEQYF
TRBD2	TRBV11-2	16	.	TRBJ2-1	TGTGCCAGCAGCTTAGGTCGGAGCGGGGGGGCCAATGAGCAGTTCTTC	CASSLGRSGGANEQFF
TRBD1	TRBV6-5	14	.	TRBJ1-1	TGTGCCAGCAGTTCCAGGGGGCTGAGCACTGAAGCTTTCTTT	CASSSRGLSTEAFF
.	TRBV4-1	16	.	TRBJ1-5	TGCGCCAGCAGTCCAAGATGGTTGAGTGCCAATCAGCCCCAGCATTTT	CASSPRWLSANQPQHF
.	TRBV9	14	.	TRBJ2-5	TGTGCCAGCAGCGTATCAGTTGCTCAAGAGACCCAGTACTTC	CASSVSVAQETQYF
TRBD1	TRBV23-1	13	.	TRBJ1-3	TGCCCACGGGGACAGGGCTCTGGAAACACCATATATTTT	CPRGQGSGNTIYF
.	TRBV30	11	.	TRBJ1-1	TGTGCCTGGAAGCATAACACTGAAGCTTTCTTT	CAWKHNTEAFF
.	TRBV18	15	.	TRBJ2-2	TGTGCCAGCTCACCGGAGGGCCCTCCCGCCGGGGAGCTGTTTTTT	CASSPEGPPAGELFF
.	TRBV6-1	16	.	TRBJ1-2	TGTGCCAGCAGTGTAGACAGGAGATCCCCCGGGGGGGGCTACACCTTC	CASSVDRRSPGGGYTF
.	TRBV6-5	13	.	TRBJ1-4	TGTGCCAGCAGCGACAGCACTAATGAAAAACTGTTTTTT	CASSDSTNEKLFF
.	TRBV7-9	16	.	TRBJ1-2	TGTGCCAGCAGCTTTGGTGGGAGACGCCTAAACTATGGCTACACCTTC	CASSFGGRRLNYGYTF
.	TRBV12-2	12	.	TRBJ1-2	TGTGCAAGTCGCAGGAACAGGGATGGCTACACCTTC	CASRRNRDGYTF
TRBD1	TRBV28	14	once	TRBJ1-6	TGTGCCGGACAGACAGGGAGGAGAAATTCACCCCTCCACTTT	CAGQTGRRNSPLHF
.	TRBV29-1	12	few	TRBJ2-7	TGCAGCGTCACGGACAGCTCCTACGAGCAGTACTTC	CSVTDSSYEQYF
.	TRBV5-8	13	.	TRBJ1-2	TGTGCCAGCAGCTCGCGGACACCCTATGGCTACACCTTC	CASSSRTPYGYTF
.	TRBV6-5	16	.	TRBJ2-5	TGTGCCAGCAGTTACTTCTGGGGGCCCCGGCAGGAGACCCAGTACTTC	CASSYFWGPRQETQYF
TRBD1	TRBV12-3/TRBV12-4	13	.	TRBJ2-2	TGTGCCAGCAGTGGACAGGGAACCGGGGAGCTGTTTTTT	CASSGQGTGELFF
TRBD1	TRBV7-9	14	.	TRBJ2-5	TGTGCCAGCAGTTCGACAGGGGTACAAGAGACCCAGTACTTC	CASSSTGVQETQYF
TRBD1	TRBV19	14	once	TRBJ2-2	TGTGCCAGTGGGACAGGAGGTAACACCGGGGAGCTGTTTTTT	CASGTGGNTGELFF
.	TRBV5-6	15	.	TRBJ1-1	TGTGCCAGCAGCTTGGCGCAGGGGATGAACACTGAAGCTTTCTTT	CASSLAQGMNTEAFF
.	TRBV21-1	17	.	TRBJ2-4	TGTGCCAGCAGCAAAGTTCAGGGGGCCCCATCCAAAAACATTCAGTACTTC	CASSKVQGAPSKNIQYF
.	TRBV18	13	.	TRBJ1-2	TGTGCCAGCTCAATGACGGAGAACTATGGCTACACCTTC	CASSMTENYGYTF
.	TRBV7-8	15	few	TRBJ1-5	TGTGCCAGCAGCCGACATGGGGGCAGGCATCAGCCCCAGCATTTT	CASSRHGGRHQPQHF
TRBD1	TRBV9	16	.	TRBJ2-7	TGTGCCAGCAGCGTAGGGGGACAGGGTCGAGGCTACGAGCAGTACTTC	CASSVGGQGRGYEQYF
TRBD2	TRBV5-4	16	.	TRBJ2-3	TGTGCCAGCAGCTCATCTGGCGGGGGGGTCACAGATACGCAGTATTTT	CASSSSGGGVTDTQYF
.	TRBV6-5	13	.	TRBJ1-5	TGTGCCAGCAGCCGAACAGGCAATCAGCCCCAGCATTTT	CASSRTGNQPQHF
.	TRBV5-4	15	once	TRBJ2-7	TGTGCCAGCAGCTTGGACAGCCTGCTCAACTACGAGCAGTACTTC	CASSLDSLLNYEQYF
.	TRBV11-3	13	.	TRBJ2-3	TGTGCCAGCAGGGGGGGGCCCACAGATACGCAGTATTTT	CASRGGPTDTQYF
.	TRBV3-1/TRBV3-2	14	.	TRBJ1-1	TGTGCCAGCAGCCACGCCGACATGGTCACTGAAGCTTTCTTT	CASSHADMVTEAFF
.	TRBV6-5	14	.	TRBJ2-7	TGTGCCTCCTCCCGGGATCAAGGAACCTACGAGCAGTACTTC	CASSRDQGTYEQYF
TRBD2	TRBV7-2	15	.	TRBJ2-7	TGTGCCAGCAGCCCGGCCGGGACTAGAATGAACGAGCAGTACTTC	CASSPAGTRMNEQYF